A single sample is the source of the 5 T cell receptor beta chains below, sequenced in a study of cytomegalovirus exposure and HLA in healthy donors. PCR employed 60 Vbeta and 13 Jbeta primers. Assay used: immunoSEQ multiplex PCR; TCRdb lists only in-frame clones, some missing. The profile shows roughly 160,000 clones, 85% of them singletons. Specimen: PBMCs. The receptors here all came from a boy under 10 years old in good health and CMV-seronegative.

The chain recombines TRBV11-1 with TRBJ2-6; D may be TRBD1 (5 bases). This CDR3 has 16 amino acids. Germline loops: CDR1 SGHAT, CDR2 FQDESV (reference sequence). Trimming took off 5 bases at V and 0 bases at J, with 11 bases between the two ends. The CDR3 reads CASSTDKLSGANVLTF. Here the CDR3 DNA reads TGTGCCAGCAGCACGGACAAACTCTCTGGGGCCAACGTCCTGACTTTC.

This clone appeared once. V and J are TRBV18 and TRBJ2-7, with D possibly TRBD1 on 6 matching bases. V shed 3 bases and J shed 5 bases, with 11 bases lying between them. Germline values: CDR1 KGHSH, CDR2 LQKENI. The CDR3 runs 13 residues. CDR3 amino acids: CASSPQQGNEQYF. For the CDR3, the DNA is TGTGCCAGCTCACCTCAGCAGGGGAACGAGCAGTACTTC. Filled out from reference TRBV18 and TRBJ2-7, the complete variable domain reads NAGVMQNPRHLVRRRGQEARLRCSPMKGHSHVYWYRQLPEEGLKFMVYLQKENIIDESGMPKERFSAEFPKEGPSILRIQQVVRGDSAAYFCASSPQQGNEQYFGPGTRLTVT.

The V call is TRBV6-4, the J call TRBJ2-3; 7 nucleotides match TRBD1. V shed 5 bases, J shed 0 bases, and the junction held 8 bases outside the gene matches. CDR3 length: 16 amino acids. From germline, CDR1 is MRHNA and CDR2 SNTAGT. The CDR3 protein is CASSPKGAESTDTQYF. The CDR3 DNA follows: TGTGCCAGCAGTCCGAAGGGGGCGGAAAGCACAGATACGCAGTATTTT.

The CDR3 here is CASSSTGGADFVYNEQFF. CDR3 DNA sequence: TGTGCCAGCAGTTCCACGGGGGGCGCTGATTTTGTCTACAATGAGCAGTTCTTC. J is TRBJ2-1 and V is TRBV28; TRBD2 is a possible D gene (7 bases). Germline CDR1 MDHEN, CDR2 SYDVKM. Trimming removed 4 bases from V and 3 bases from J, with 22 bases in between. CDR3 size: 18 residues.

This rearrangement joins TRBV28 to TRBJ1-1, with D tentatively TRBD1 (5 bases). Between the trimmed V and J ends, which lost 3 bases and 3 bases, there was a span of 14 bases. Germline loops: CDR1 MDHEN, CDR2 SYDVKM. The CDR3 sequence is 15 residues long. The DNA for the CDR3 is TGTGCCAGCAGTTTTTCGAAGTGGGGGGACACTGAAGCTTTCTTT. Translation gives CASSFSKWGDTEAFF.